Here is one TCR beta chain with its context. The data are from a study of identifying expanded T cells in peripheral blood. The CDR3 loop spans 13 amino acids. V trimming: 6 bases; J trimming: 6 bases; junction bases outside the gene matches: 5. CDR1 is WNHNN, CDR2 SYGVQD, per germline (reference sequence). Sequencing was performed with immunoSEQ multiplex PCR; in TCRdb, only in-frame clones are kept and a portion is missing. The sample includes approximately 100,000 clones, around 85% seen only once; the top ten take about a sixth. Collection occurred without any documented infections or immune events in donors.

The clonotype originates from a person aged 18 to 75 in good health. The chain employs TRBV10-1 and TRBJ1-2; the match to TRBD1 covers 9 bases. The sample consisted of blood. CDR3 sequence (DNA): TGCGCCAGCAGAGAAACAGGGGGCGATGGCTACACCTTC. Amino acids: CASRETGGDGYTF.